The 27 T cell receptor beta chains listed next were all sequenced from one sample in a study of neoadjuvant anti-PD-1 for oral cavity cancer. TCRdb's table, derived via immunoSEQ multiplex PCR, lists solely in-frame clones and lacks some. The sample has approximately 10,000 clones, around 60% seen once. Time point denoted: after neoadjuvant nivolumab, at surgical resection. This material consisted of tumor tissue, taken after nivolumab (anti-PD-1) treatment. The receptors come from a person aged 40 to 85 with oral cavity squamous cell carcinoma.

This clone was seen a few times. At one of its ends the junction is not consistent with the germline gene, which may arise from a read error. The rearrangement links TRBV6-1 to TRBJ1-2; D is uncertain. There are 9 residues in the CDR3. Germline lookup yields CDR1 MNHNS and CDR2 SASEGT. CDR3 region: CASSSQHTF. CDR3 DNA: TGTGCCAGCTCAAGTCAGCATACTTTC.

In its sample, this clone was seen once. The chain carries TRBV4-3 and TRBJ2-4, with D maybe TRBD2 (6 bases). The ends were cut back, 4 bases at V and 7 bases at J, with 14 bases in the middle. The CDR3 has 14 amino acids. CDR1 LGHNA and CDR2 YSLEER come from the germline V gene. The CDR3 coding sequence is TGCGCCAGCAGCCCTAGCGCAAGAGTTAACATTCAGTACTTC. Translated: CASSPSARVNIQYF.

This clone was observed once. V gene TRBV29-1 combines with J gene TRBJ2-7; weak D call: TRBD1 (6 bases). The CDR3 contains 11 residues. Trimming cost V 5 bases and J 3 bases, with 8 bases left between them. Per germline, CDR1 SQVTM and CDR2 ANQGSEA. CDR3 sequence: CSVYRDYEQYF. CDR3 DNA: TGCAGCGTTTACAGGGACTACGAGCAGTACTTC.

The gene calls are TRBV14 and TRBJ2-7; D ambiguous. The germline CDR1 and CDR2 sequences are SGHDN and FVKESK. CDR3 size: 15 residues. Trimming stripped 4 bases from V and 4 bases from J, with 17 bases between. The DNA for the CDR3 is TGTGCCAGCAGCCCGAGCAGGCCCGTCTCTTACGAGCAGTACTTC. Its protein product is CASSPSRPVSYEQYF.

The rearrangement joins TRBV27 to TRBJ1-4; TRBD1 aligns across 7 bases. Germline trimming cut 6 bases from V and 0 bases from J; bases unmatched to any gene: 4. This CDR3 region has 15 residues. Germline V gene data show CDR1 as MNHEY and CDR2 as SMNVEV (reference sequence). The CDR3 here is CASRSGTATNEKLFF. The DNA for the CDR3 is TGTGCCAGCAGATCCGGGACAGCAACTAATGAAAAACTGTTTTTT.

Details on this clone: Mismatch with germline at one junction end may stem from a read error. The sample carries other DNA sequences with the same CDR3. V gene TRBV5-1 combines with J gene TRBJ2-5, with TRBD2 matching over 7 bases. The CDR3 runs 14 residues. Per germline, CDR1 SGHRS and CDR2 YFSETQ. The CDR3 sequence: CASSFGRTEETQYF. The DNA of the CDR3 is TGCGCCAGCAGCTTCGGGAGGACCGAAGAGACTCAGTACTTC.

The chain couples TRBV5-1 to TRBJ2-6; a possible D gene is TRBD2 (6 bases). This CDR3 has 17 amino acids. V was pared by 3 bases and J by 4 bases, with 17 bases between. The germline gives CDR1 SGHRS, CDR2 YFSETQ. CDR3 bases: TGCGCCAGCAGCTCCCTTCTCGGGGGATCGGGGGCCAACGTCCTGACTTTC. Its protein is CASSSLLGGSGANVLTF. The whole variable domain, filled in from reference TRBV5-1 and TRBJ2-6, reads KAGVTQTPRYLIKTRGQQVTLSCSPISGHRSVSWYQQTPGQGLQFLFEYFSETQRNKGNFPGRFSGRQFSNSRSEMNVSTLELGDSALYLCASSSLLGGSGANVLTFGAGSRLTVL.

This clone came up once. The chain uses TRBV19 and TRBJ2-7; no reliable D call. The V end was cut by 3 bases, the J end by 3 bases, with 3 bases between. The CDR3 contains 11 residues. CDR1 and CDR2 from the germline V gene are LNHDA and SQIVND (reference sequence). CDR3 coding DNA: TGTGCCAGTAGTATGGGCTACGAGCAGTACTTC. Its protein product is CASSMGYEQYF.

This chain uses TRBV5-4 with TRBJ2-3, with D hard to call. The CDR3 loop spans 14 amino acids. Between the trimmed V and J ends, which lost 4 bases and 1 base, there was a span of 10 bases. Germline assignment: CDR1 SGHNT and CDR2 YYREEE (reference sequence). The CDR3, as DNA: TGTGCCAGCAGCCTCGGAACCCGCACAGATACGCAGTATTTT. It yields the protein CASSLGTRTDTQYF.

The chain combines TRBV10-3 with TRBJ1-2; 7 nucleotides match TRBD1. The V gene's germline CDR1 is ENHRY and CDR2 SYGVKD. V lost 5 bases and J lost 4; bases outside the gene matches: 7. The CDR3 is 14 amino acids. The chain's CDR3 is CAISLQGTGYGYTF. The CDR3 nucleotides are TGTGCCATCAGTCTACAGGGGACGGGCTATGGCTACACCTTC.

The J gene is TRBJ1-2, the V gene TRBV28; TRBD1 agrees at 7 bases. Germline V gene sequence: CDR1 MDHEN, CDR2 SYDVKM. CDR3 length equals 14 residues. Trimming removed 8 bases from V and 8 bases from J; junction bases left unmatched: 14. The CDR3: CASAPTTGSGGYTF. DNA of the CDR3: TGTGCCAGCGCCCCTACGACAGGGTCGGGCGGCTACACCTTC.

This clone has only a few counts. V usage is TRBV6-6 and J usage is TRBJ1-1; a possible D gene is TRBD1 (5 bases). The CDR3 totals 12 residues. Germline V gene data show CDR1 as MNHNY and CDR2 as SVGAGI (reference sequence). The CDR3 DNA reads TGTGCGATTCGGGGGTCGTTGACTGAAGCTTTCTTT. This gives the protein CAIRGSLTEAFF.

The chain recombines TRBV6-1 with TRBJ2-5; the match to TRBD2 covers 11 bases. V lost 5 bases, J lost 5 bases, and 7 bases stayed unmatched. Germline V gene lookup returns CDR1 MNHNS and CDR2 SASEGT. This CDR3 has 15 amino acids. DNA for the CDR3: TGTGCCAGCAGTATACTAGCGGGGGATGAGGAGACCCAGTACTTC. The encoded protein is CASSILAGDEETQYF.

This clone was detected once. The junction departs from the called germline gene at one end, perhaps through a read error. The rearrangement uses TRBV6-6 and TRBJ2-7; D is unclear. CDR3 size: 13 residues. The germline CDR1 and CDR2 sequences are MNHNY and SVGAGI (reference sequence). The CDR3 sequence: CASSTAQKYGQYF. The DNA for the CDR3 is TGTGCCAGCAGTACGGCCCAAAAATACGGGCAGTACTTC.

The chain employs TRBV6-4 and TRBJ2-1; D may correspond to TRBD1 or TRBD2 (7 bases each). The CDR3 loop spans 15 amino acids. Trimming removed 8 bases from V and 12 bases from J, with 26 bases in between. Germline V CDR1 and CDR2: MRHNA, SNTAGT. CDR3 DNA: TGTGCCAGCGGGCAGGGGGGGCCTACGGAGACACGGCAGTTCTTC. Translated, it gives CASGQGGPTETRQFF.

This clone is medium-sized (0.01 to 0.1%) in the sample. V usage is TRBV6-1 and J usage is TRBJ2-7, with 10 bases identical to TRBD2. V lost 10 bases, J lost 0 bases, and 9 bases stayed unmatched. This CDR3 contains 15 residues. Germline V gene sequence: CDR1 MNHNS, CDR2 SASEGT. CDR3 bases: TGTGCCACCCCGCCGGCTAGCGGGAGCTCCTACGAGCAGTACTTC. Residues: CATPPASGSSYEQYF.

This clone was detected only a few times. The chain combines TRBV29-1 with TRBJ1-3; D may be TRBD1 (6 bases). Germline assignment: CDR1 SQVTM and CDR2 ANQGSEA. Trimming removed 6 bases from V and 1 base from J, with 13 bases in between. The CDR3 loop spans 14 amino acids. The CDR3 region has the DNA TGCAGCGTCTCGGGGACAACGTCTGGAAACACCATATATTTT. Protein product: CSVSGTTSGNTIYF.

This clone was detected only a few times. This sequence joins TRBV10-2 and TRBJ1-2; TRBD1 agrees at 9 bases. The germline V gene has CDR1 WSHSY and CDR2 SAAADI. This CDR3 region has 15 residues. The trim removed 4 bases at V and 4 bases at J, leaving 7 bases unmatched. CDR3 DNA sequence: TGCGCCAGCAGTGCCAGGACAGGGGTGGCCTATGGCTACACCTTC. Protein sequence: CASSARTGVAYGYTF.

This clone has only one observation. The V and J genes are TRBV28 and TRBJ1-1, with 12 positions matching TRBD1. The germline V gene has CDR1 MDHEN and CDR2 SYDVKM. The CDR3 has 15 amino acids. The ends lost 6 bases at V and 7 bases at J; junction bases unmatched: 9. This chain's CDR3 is CASRPSGTGGNEAFF. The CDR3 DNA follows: TGTGCCAGCAGACCCTCAGGGACAGGGGGCAATGAAGCTTTCTTT.

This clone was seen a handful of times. The CDR3 here is CASLGYSNQPQHF. The CDR3 region has the DNA TGTGCCAGCCTCGGCTACAGCAATCAGCCCCAGCATTTT. The V and J genes are TRBV28 and TRBJ1-5; D is undetermined. This CDR3 comprises 13 residues. V lost 8 bases to trimming and J lost 1 base, with 9 bases between them. Germline values: CDR1 MDHEN, CDR2 SYDVKM.

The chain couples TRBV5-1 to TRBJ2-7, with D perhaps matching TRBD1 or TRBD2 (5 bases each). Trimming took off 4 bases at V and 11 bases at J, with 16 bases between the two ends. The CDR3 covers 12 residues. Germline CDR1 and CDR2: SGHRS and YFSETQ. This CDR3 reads CASSPVPGPEYF. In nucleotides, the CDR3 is TGCGCCAGCAGCCCGGTTCCGGGACCGGAGTACTTC.

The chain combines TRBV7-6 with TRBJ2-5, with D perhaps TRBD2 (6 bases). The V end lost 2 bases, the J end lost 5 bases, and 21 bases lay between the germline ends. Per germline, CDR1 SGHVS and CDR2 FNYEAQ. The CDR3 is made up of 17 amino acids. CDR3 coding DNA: TGTGCCAGCAGCTTATCAACGTGGAGGGGTAGGAAGGAGACCCAGTACTTC. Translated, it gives CASSLSTWRGRKETQYF.

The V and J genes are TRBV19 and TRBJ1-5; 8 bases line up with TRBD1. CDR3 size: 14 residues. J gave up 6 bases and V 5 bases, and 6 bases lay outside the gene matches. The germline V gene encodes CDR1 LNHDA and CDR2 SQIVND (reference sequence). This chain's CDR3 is CASSDGQGPQPQHF. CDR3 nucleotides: TGTGCCAGTAGTGACGGACAGGGCCCTCAGCCCCAGCATTTT.

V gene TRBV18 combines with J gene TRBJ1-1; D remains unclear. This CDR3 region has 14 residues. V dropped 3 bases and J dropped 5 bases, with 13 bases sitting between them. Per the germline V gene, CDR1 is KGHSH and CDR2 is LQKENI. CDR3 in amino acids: CASSPFSYETEAFF. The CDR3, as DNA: TGTGCCAGCTCACCTTTTTCTTATGAGACTGAAGCTTTCTTT.

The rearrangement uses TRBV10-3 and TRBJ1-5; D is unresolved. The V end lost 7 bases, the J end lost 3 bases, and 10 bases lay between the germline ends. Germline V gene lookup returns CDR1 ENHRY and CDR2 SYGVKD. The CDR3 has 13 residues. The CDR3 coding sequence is TGTGCCATCACCGGGGATCTCAATCAGCCCCAGCATTTT. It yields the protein CAITGDLNQPQHF.

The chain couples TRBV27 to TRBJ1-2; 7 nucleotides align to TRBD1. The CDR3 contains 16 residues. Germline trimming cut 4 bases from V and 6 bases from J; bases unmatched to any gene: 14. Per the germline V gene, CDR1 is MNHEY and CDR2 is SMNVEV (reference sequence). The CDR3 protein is CASSSGTATRRHGYTF. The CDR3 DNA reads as TGTGCCAGCAGTTCCGGGACAGCCACTAGGCGTCATGGCTACACCTTC.

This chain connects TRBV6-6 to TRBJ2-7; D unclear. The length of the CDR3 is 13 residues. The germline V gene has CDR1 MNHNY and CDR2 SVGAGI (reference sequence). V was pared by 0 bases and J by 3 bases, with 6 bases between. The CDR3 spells CASSYSRDYEQYF. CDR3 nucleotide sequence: TGTGCCAGCAGTTACTCCAGAGACTACGAGCAGTACTTC.